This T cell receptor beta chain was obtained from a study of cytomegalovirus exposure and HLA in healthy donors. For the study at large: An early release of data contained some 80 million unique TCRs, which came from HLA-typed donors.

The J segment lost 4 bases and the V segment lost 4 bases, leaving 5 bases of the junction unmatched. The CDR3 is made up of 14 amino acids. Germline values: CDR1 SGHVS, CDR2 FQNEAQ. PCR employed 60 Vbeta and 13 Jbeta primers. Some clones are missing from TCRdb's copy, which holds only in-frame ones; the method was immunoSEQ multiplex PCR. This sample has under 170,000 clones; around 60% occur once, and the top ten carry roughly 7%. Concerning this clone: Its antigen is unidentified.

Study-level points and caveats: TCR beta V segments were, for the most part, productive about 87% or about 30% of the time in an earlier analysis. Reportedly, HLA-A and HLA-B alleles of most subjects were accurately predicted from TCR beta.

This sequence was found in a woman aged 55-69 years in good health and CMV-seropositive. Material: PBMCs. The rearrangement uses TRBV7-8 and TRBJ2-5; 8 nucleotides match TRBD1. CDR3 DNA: TGTGCCAGCAGCTCGTCAGGGGGCCGAGAGACCCAGTACTTC. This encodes CASSSSGGRETQYF.